The 14 T cell receptor beta chains below all came from one sample that was sequenced in a study of blood T cell repertoires in COVID-19. Measured with immunoSEQ multiplex PCR; TCRdb has only the in-frame clones, and not every one. The sample has roughly 140,000 clones; roughly 85% are singletons. Sequencing input: peripheral blood. The source of these receptors is an older woman with COVID-19, enrolled during active disease.

This chain joins TRBV2 and TRBJ1-3; D remains unclear. V was cut by 6 bases and J by 0 bases, with 15 bases left in between. Germline V CDR1 and CDR2: SNHLY, FYNNEI. The CDR3 length is 16 residues. The CDR3 DNA sequence: TGTGCCAGCAGATCGACAAGGCCCCTCTCTGGAAACACCATATATTTT. Protein: CASRSTRPLSGNTIYF.

In its sample, this clone was seen once. The chain joins TRBV3-1 (or the pseudogene TRBV3-2) to TRBJ1-4, with 7 bases that match TRBD1. The germline CDR1 and CDR2 sequences are LGHDT and YNNKEL (reference sequence). The length of the CDR3 is 14 residues. V lost 2 bases, J lost 8 bases, and 5 bases stayed unmatched. CDR3 coding DNA: TGTGCCAGCAGCCAACAGGGGGTAGTAGAAAAACTGTTTTTT. Its translation: CASSQQGVVEKLFF.

This sequence joins TRBV14 and TRBJ1-1; no clear D gene. Between the trimmed V and J ends, which lost 6 bases and 8 bases, there was a span of 13 bases. The CDR3 contains 12 residues. Germline V lookup: CDR1 SGHDN, CDR2 FVKESK. Here the CDR3 reads CASRGSRSEAFF. The DNA of the CDR3 is TGTGCCAGCAGGGGGAGCAGGTCGGAAGCTTTCTTT.

V usage is TRBV5-1 and J usage is TRBJ2-1, with TRBD2 matching 14 bases. CDR3 length equals 17 residues. The germline CDR1 and CDR2 sequences are SGHRS and YFSETQ. The V and J ends lost 0 bases and 7 bases, in that order; junction bases with no gene match: 6. The CDR3 here is CASSLGLAGGTGNEQFF. The CDR3 region has the DNA TGCGCCAGCAGCTTGGGACTAGCGGGAGGGACGGGGAATGAGCAGTTCTTC. The whole variable domain, remainder taken from reference TRBV5-1 and TRBJ2-1, is KAGVTQTPRYLIKTRGQQVTLSCSPISGHRSVSWYQQTPGQGLQFLFEYFSETQRNKGNFPGRFSGRQFSNSRSEMNVSTLELGDSALYLCASSLGLAGGTGNEQFFGPGTRLTVL.

V usage is TRBV29-1 and J usage is TRBJ1-1; 8 bases align to TRBD1. This CDR3 has 14 residues. V lost 4 bases, J lost 3 bases, and 7 bases stayed unmatched. Germline values: CDR1 SQVTM, CDR2 ANQGSEA. This chain's CDR3 is CSVVTGGGDTEAFF. The DNA of the CDR3 is TGCAGCGTTGTAACAGGGGGAGGGGACACTGAAGCTTTCTTT.

The chain recombines TRBV1 with TRBJ1-6; the table's D call, TRBD1, was not checked against the DNA. TRBV1 is annotated as a pseudogene. CDR3 length: 16 residues. The CDR3 DNA follows: TGCACCAGCAGCCTAAAGGGACAGGGTAAGAATTCACCCCTCCACTTT. Residues: CTSSLKGQGKNSPLHF.

The chain couples TRBV6-5 to TRBJ2-1, with D possibly matching TRBD2 (5 bases). The CDR3 consists of 15 residues. Germline V lookup: CDR1 MNHEY, CDR2 SVGAGI. V shed 7 bases and J shed 4 bases, with 17 bases lying between them. CDR3 residues: CASIPSGSLYNEQFF. The CDR3 DNA sequence: TGTGCCAGCATCCCCAGCGGCAGTCTGTACAATGAGCAGTTCTTC.

CDR3: CASSSDRSYGYTF. Written as DNA, the CDR3 is TGTGCCAGCAGCTCCGACAGGTCCTATGGCTACACCTTC. The V gene is TRBV7-3, the J gene TRBJ1-2; possible D gene TRBD1, 6 bases. Germline V gene data show CDR1 as SGHTA and CDR2 as FQGTGA. CDR3 length equals 13 residues. V gave up 4 bases and J gave up 4 bases, with 10 bases separating them.

The chain employs TRBV6-6 and TRBJ1-3, with 8 bases that match TRBD1. Germline V gene lookup returns CDR1 MNHNY and CDR2 SVGAGI (reference sequence). After removal of 5 bases from V and 0 bases from J, the junction contained 3 bases not matched to a gene. The CDR3 runs to 15 residues. As DNA, the CDR3 is TGTGCCAGCAGTGGACAGGGCGTCTCTGGAAACACCATATATTTT. Translation: CASSGQGVSGNTIYF.

The genes are TRBV7-9 and TRBJ2-3; 10 nucleotides line up with TRBD2. V was clipped by 2 bases and J by 3 bases; unmatched bases: 5. The CDR3 is 16 residues long. Germline V gene data show CDR1 as SEHNR and CDR2 as FQNEAQ (reference sequence). In nucleotides, the CDR3 is TGTGCCAGCAGCTTACTAGCGGGAGTTGGGACAGATACGCAGTATTTT. Residues: CASSLLAGVGTDTQYF.

V is TRBV5-1 and J is TRBJ1-1; possible D gene TRBD1, 5 bases. V dropped 4 bases and J dropped 0 bases, with 13 bases sitting between them. The CDR3 length is 15 residues. Germline V gene lookup returns CDR1 SGHRS and CDR2 YFSETQ. The CDR3 reads CASSPETDLNTEAFF. Written as DNA, the CDR3 is TGCGCCAGCAGCCCGGAGACAGATTTGAACACTGAAGCTTTCTTT.

The chain couples TRBV2 to TRBJ1-5; D may be TRBD1 (6 bases). Trimming removed 5 bases from V and 7 bases from J, with 21 bases in between. Germline CDR1 is SNHLY and CDR2 is FYNNEI. The CDR3 is made up of 16 amino acids. Written as DNA, the CDR3 is TGTGCCAGCAGTTCTCAGTTTGGGGGCCGAACCCAGCCCCAGCATTTT. This encodes CASSSQFGGRTQPQHF.

This clone was found once. The sample carries other DNA sequences with the same CDR3. The V and J genes are TRBV6-4 and TRBJ1-1; D is unclear. Germline CDR1 MRHNA, CDR2 SNTAGT. The V end was cut by 6 bases, the J end by 4 bases, with 12 bases between. The CDR3 sequence is 13 residues long. The CDR3 region has the DNA TGTGCCAGCAGCCGCGATTCGGGCACTGAAGCTTTCTTT. Translation: CASSRDSGTEAFF.

The V call is TRBV19, the J call TRBJ1-2; D is unresolved. The CDR3 has 12 amino acids. V was shortened by 8 bases and J by 0 bases, with 7 bases between the two germline ends. Germline V gene sequence: CDR1 LNHDA, CDR2 SQIVND (reference sequence). In nucleotides, the CDR3 is TGTGCCAGTGCCCGAGCTAACTATGGCTACACCTTC. Translating it yields CASARANYGYTF.